Below, one T cell receptor (beta chain) is given with its context. The length of the CDR3 is 15 residues. Trimming took 4 bases from V and 5 from J; bases not matched to a gene: 8. Germline-derived CDR1 and CDR2 are PRHDT and FYEKMQ (reference sequence). Original methodology: From reference gene primer amplification, estimates of nucleated cell counts were derived. Sequenced by immunoSEQ multiplex PCR; TCRdb stores in-frame clones only, minus some. The V and J calls and clone size come from that table; D and trimming were worked out from the DNA. The sample contains roughly 500,000 clones, approximately 90% of which appear only once. The data were taken from a study of blood T cell repertoires in COVID-19. Everyone who took part was roughly 18 to 90 years old, and they came from fewer than 25 US areas. Cohorts were based on clinical histories the participants reported. All recovered Cohort 3 donors got two negative PCRs, got clearance, or saw symptom resolution.

Sequencing was performed on PBMCs or T cells enriched from blood (not recorded which). V and J are TRBV13 and TRBJ2-4; TRBD2 matches 7 bases. This receptor was taken from a woman in her sixties or seventies who had recovered from COVID-19. CDR3 bases: TGTGCCAGCAGCTCGGAGCGGGGCCCCCAAAACATTCAGTACTTC. This sequence encodes CASSSERGPQNIQYF.